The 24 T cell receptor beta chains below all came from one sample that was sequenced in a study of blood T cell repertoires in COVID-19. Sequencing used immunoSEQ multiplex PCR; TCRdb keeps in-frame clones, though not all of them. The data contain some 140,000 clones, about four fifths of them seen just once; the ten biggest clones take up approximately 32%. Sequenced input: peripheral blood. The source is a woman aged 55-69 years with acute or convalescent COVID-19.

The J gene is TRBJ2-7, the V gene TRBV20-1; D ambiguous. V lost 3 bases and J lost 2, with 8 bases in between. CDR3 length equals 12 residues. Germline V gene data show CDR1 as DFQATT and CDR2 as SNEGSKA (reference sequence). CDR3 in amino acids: CSASGQTYEQYV. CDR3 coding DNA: TGCAGTGCTAGTGGGCAGACCTACGAGCAGTACGTC.

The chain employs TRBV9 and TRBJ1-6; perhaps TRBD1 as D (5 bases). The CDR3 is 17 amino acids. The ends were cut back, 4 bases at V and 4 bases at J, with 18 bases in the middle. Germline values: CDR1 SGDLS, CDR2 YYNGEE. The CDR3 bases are TGTGCCAGCAGCCGGGGGGAGGGCCCAGGGTATAATTCACCCCTCCACTTT. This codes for CASSRGEGPGYNSPLHF.

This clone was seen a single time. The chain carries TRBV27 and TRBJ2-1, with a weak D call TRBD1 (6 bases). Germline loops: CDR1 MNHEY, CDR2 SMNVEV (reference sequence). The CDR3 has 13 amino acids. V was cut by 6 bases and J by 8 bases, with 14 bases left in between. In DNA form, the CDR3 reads TGTGCCAGCAGCCTACAGGGACGCGATGAGCAGTTCTTC. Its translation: CASSLQGRDEQFF.

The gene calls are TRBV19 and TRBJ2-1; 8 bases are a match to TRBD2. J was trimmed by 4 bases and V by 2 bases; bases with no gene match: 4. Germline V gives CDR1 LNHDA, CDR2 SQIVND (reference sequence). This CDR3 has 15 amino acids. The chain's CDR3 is CASSIQLAEYNEQFF. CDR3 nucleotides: TGTGCCAGTAGTATACAACTAGCGGAGTACAATGAGCAGTTCTTC.

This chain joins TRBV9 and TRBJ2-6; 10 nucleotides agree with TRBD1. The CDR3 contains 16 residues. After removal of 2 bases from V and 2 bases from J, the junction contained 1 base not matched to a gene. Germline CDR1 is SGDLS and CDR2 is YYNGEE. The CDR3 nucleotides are TGTGCCAGCAGCGTCGGACAGGGGGCTGGGGCCAACGTCCTGACTTTC. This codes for CASSVGQGAGANVLTF.

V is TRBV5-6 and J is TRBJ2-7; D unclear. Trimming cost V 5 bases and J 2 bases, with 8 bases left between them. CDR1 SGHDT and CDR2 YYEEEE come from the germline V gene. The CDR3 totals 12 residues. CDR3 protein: CASSLRAYEQYV. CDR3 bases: TGTGCCAGCAGTCTCCGGGCCTACGAGCAGTACGTC.

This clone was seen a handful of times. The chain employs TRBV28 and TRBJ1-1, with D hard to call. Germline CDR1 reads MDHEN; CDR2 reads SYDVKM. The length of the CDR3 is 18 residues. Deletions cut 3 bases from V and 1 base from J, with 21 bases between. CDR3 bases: TGTGCCAGCAGTTTCCGAGGACGGGTTAGGAGGTGGAACACTGAAGCTTTCTTT. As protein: CASSFRGRVRRWNTEAFF.

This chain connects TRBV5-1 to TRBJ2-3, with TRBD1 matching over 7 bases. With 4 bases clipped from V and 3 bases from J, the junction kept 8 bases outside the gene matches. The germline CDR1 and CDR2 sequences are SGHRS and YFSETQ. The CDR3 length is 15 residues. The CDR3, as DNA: TGCGCCAGCAGCATACAGGGGTTAGAAACAGATACGCAGTATTTT. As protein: CASSIQGLETDTQYF.

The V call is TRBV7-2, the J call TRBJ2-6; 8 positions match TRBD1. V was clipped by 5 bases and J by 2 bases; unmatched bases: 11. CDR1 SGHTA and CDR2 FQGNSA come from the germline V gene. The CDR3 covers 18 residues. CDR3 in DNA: TGTGCCAGCAGCCTGGACAGGGTTTTAAGGGCTGGGGCCAACGTCCTGACTTTC. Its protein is CASSLDRVLRAGANVLTF.

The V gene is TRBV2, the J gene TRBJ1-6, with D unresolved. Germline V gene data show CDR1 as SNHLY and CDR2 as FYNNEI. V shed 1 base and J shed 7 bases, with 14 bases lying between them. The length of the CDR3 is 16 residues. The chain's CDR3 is CASSEVGGTINSPLHF. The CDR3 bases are TGTGCCAGCAGTGAAGTGGGAGGTACCATAAATTCACCCCTCCACTTT.

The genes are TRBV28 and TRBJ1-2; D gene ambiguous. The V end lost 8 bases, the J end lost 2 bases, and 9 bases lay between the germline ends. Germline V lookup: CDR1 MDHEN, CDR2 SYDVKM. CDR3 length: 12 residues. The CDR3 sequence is CASGALNYGYTF. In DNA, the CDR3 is TGTGCCAGCGGAGCCCTGAACTATGGCTACACCTTC.

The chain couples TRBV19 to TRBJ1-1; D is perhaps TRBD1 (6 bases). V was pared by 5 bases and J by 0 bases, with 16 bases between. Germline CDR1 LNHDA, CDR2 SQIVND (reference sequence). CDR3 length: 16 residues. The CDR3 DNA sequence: TGTGCCAGTAGTCCCCGCGGGGGGCGTGTGAACACTGAAGCTTTCTTT. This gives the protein CASSPRGGRVNTEAFF.

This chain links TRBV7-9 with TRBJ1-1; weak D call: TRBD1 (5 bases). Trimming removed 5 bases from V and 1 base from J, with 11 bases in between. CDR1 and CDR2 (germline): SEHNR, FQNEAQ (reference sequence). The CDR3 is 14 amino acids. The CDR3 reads CASSAGRQNTEAFF. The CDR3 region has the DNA TGTGCCAGCAGCGCGGGACGCCAGAACACTGAAGCTTTCTTT. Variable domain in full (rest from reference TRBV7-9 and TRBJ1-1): DTGVSQNPRHKITKRGQNVTFRCDPISEHNRLYWYRQTLGQGPEFLTYFQNEAQLEKSRLLSDRFSAERPKGSFSTLEIQRTEQGDSAMYLCASSAGRQNTEAFFGQGTRLTVV.

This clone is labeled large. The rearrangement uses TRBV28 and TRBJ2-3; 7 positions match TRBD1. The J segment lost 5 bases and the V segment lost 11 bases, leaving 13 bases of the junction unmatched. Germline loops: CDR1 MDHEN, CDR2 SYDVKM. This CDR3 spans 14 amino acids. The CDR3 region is CALQGPLTLDTQYF. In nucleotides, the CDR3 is TGTGCCCTACAGGGGCCTTTAACGTTAGATACGCAGTATTTT.

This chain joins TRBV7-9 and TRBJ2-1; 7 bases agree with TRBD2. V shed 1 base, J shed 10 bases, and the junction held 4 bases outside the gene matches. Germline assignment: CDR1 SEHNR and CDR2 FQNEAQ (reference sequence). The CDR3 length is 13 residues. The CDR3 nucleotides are TGTGCCAGCAGCTTAGGCCACGGGGGGGAGCAGTTCTTC. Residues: CASSLGHGGEQFF.

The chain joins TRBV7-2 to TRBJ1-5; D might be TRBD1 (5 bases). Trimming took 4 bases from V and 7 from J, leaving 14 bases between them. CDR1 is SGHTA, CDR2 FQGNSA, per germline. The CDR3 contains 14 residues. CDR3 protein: CASSSKGLTQPQHF. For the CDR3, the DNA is TGTGCCAGCAGCTCAAAGGGGCTAACCCAGCCCCAGCATTTT.

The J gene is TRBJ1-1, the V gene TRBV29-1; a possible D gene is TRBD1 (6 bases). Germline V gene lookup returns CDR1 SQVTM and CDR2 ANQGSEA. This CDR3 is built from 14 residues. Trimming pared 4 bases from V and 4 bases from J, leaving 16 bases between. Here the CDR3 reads CSVGGGAFGTEAFF. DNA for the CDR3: TGCAGCGTTGGTGGGGGGGCGTTCGGCACTGAAGCTTTCTTT.

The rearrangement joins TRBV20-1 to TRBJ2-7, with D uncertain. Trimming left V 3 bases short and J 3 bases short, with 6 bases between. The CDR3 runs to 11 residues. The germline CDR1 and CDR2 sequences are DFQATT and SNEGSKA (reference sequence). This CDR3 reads CSASKSYEQYV. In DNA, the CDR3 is TGCAGTGCTAGTAAGAGCTACGAGCAGTACGTC.

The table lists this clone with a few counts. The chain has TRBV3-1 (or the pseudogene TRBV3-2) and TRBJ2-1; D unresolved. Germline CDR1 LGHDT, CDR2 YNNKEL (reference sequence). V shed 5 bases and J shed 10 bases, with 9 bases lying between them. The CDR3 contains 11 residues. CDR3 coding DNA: TGTGCCAGCAGCGCCCTAGGCGAGCAGTTCTTC. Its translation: CASSALGEQFF.

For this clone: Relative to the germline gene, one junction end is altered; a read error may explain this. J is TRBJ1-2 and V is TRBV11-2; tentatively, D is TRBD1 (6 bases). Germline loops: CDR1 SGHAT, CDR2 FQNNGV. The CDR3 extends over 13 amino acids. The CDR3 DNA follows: TGTGCCAGCAACTTACAGGGTACCTATGGCTACACCTTC. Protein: CASNLQGTYGYTF.

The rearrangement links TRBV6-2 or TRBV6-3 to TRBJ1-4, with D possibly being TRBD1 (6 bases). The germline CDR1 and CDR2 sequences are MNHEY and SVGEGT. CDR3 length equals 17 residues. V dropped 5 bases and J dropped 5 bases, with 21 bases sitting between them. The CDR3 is CASSPPRRGAANEKLFF. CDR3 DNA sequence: TGTGCCAGCAGTCCCCCCAGGCGGGGGGCTGCAAATGAAAAACTGTTTTTT.

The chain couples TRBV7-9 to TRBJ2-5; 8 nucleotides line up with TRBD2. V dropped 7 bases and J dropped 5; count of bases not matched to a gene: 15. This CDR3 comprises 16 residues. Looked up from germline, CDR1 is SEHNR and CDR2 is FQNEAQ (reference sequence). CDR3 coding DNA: TGTGCCAGCACACTCTTCTCGGGGGGGTACTGGGAGACCCAGTACTTC. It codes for CASTLFSGGYWETQYF.

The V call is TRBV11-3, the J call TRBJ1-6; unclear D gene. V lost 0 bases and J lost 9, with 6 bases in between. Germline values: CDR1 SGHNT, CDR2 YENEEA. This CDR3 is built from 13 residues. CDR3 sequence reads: CASSLEEGSPLHF. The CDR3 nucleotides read TGTGCCAGCAGCTTAGAGGAGGGTTCACCCCTCCACTTT.

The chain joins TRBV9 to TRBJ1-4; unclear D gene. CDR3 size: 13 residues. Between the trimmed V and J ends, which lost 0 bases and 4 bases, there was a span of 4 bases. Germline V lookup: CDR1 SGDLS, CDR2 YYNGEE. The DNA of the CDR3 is TGTGCCAGCAGCGTAGCCAGTAATGAAAAACTGTTTTTT. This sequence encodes CASSVASNEKLFF.